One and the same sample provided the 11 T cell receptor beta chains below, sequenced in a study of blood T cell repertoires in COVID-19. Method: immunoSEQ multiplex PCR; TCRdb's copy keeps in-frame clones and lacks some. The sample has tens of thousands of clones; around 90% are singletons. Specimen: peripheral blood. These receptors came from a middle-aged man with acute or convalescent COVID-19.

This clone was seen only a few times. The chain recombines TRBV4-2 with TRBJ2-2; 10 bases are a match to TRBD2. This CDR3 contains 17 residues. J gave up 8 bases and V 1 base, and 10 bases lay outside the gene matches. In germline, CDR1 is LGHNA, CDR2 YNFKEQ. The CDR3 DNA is TGTGCCAGCAGCCAAGCTTCAGCGGGAGGGCCGGGAGGGGAGCTGTTTTTT. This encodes CASSQASAGGPGGELFF.

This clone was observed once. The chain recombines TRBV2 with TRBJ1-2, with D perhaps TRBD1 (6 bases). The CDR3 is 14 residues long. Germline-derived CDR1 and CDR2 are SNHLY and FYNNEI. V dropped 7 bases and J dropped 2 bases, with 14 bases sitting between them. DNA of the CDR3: TGTGCCAGCAAGTTCCGGGACAAGAACTATGGCTACACCTTC. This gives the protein CASKFRDKNYGYTF.

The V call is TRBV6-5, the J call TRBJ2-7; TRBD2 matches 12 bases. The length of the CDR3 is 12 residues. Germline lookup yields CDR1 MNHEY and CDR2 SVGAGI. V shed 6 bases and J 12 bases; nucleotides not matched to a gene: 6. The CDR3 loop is CASRPTSGRLYF. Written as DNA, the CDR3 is TGTGCCAGCAGACCTACTAGCGGGAGGCTGTACTTC.

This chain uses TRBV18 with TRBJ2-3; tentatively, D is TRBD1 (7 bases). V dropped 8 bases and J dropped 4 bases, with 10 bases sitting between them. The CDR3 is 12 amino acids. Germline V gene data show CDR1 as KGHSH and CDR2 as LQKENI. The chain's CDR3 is CASQGGPDTQYF. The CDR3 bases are TGTGCCAGCCAGGGGGGACCAGATACGCAGTATTTT.

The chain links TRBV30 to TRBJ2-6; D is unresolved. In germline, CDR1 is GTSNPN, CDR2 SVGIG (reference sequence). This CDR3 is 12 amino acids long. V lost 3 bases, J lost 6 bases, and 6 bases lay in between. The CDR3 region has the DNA TGTGCCTGGAGAGAGCAGGCCAACGTCCTGACTTTC. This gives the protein CAWREQANVLTF.

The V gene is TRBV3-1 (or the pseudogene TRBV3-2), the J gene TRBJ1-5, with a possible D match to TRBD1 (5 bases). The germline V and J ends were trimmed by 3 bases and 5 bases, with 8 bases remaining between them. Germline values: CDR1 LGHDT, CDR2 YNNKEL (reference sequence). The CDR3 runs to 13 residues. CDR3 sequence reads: CASSHGGDQPQHF. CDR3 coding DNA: TGTGCCAGCAGCCACGGGGGAGATCAGCCCCAGCATTTT.

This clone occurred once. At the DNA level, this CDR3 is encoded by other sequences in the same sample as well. The CDR3 DNA follows: TGTGCCAGTAGTATTGGGCCAAACACTGAAGCTTTCTTT. Encoded protein: CASSIGPNTEAFF. The chain is built from TRBV19 and TRBJ1-1; D uncertain. The V and J ends lost 3 bases and 2 bases respectively, with 7 bases between them. There are 13 residues in the CDR3. CDR1 is LNHDA, CDR2 SQIVND, per germline (reference sequence).

The CDR3 region is CASSPRGEGPYNEQFF. Here the CDR3 DNA reads TGTGCCAGCAGTCCCAGGGGAGAGGGCCCCTACAATGAGCAGTTCTTC. The chain uses TRBV7-8 and TRBJ2-1; weak D call: TRBD1 (6 bases). Germline CDR1 and CDR2: SGHVS and FQNEAQ. Trimming removed 6 bases at V and 2 bases at J, with 17 bases between. CDR3 size: 16 residues.

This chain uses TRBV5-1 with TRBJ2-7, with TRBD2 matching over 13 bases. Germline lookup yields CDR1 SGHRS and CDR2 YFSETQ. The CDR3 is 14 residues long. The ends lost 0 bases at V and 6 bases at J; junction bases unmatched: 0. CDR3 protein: CASSLGLAGGEQYF. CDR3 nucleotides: TGCGCCAGCAGCTTGGGACTAGCGGGAGGCGAGCAGTACTTC.

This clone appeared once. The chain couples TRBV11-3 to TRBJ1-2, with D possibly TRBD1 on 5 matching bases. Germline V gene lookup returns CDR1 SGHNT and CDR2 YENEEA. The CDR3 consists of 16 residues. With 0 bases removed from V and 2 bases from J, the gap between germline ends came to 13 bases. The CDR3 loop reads CASSLEGRGGNYGYTF. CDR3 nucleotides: TGTGCCAGCAGCTTAGAGGGACGCGGGGGAAACTATGGCTACACCTTC.

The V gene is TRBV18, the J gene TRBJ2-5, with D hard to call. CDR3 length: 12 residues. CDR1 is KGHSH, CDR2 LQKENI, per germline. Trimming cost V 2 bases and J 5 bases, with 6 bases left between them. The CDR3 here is CASSPMRETQYF. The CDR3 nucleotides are TGTGCCAGCTCACCAATGAGGGAGACCCAGTACTTC.